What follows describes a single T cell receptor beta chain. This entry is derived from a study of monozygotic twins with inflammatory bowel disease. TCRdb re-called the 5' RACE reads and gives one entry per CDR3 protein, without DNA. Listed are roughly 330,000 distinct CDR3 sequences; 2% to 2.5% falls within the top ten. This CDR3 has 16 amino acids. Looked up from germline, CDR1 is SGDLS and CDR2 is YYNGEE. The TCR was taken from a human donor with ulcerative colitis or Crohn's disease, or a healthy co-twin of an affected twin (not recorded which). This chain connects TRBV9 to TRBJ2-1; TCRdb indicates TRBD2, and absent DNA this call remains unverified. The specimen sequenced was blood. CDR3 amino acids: CASSGGLAGGPNEQFF.